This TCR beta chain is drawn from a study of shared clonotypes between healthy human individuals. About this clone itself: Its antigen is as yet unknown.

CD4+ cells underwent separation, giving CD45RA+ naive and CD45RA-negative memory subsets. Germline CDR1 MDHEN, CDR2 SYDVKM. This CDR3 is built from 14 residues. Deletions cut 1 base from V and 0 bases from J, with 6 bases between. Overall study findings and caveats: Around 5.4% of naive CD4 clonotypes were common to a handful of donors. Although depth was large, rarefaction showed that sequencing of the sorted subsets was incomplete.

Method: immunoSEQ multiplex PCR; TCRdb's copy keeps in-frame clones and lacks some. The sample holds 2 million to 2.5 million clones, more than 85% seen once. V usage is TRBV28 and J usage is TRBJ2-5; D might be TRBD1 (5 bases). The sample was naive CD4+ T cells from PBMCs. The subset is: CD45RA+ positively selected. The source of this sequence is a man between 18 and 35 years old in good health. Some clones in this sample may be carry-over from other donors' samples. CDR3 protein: CASSLSGHQETQYF. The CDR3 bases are TGTGCCAGCAGTTTATCAGGGCACCAAGAGACCCAGTACTTC.